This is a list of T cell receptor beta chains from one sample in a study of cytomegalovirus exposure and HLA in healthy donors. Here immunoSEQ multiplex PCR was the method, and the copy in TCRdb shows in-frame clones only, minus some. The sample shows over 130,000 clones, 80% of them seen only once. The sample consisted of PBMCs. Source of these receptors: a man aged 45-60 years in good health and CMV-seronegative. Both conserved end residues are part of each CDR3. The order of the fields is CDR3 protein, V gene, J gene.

CDR3: CASSAGQGNTIYF; V: TRBV7-2; J: TRBJ1-3
CDR3: CASSLDRADYEQYF; V: TRBV5-1; J: TRBJ2-7
CDR3: CASSFGRGPQPQHF; V: TRBV28; J: TRBJ1-5
CDR3: CASSLEVGSSYEQYF; V: TRBV5-5; J: TRBJ2-7
CDR3: CASSLRGGGPTDTQYF; V: TRBV7-3; J: TRBJ2-3
CDR3: CASSLTGPYPNYGYTF; V: TRBV5-1; J: TRBJ1-2
CDR3: CASRHLAGGPNNEQFF; V: TRBV2; J: TRBJ2-1
CDR3: CASSLWDRGRIEQYF; V: TRBV19; J: TRBJ2-7
CDR3: CASSRGQGGYTF; V: TRBV6-5; J: TRBJ1-2
CDR3: CASSPSGTDIYSNQPQHF; V: TRBV27; J: TRBJ1-5
CDR3: CASSKSWLTGTGYQPQHF; V: TRBV18; J: TRBJ1-5
CDR3: CARSLGTKGRELNYEQYF; V: TRBV7-5; J: TRBJ2-7
CDR3: CASSLSQGEQFF; V: TRBV7-8; J: TRBJ2-1
CDR3: CASSLPGQGMRGVTGELFF; V: TRBV7-2; J: TRBJ2-2
CDR3: CASGFAGTRNTGELFF; V: TRBV12-5; J: TRBJ2-2
CDR3: CASSVGEITDTQYF; V: TRBV9; J: TRBJ2-3
CDR3: CASSLAGTGGNQPQHF; V: TRBV5-5; J: TRBJ1-5